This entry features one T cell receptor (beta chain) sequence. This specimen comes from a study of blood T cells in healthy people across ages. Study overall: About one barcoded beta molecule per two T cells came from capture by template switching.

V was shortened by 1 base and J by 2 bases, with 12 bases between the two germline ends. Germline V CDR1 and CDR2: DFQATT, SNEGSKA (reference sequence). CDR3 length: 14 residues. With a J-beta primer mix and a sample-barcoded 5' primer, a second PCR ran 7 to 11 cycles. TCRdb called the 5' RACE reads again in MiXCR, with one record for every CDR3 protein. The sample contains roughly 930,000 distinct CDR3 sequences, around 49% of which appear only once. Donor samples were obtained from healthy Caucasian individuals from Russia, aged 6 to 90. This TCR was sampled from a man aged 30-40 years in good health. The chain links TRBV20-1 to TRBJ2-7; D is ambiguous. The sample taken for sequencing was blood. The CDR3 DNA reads TGCAGTGCTAGAGTCGGAACAGCCGCCTACGAGCAGTACTTC. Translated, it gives CSARVGTAAYEQYF.